These 8 T cell receptor beta chains were sequenced from one sample in a study of blood T cells in healthy people across ages. Through a sample-barcoded 5' primer and a J-beta primer mix, a second PCR was run for roughly 6 to 12 cycles. MiXCR was run by TCRdb on the 5' RACE reads, yielding one entry per CDR3 protein. The data show over a million distinct CDR3 sequences, approximately 39% seen once. The specimen was blood. These receptors all come from a woman aged 18 to 35 in good health.

This clonotype has only a few counts. CDR3 protein: CSASATALAEQYF. The CDR3 DNA reads as TGCAGTGCTAGCGCTACCGCCCTGGCCGAGCAGTACTTC. The rearrangement links TRBV20-1 to TRBJ2-7; unclear D gene. CDR1 and CDR2 from the germline V gene are DFQATT and SNEGSKA (reference sequence). Trimming took 3 bases from V and 6 from J, leaving 15 bases between them. This CDR3 has 13 residues.

The J gene is TRBJ1-5, the V gene TRBV12-3 or TRBV12-4; 9 positions match TRBD1. With V trimmed by 3 bases and J by 6 bases, 6 bases remained unmatched. CDR3 length: 15 residues. The CDR3 coding sequence is TGTGCCAGCAGTTTCCCGGGACAGGGTATTCAGCCCCAGCATTTT. This codes for CASSFPGQGIQPQHF.

V gene TRBV20-1 combines with J gene TRBJ1-2; possibly TRBD1 for D (6 bases). The V end lost 3 bases, the J end lost 8 bases, and 19 bases lay between the germline ends. Germline V gene lookup returns CDR1 DFQATT and CDR2 SNEGSKA (reference sequence). This CDR3 comprises 14 residues. The CDR3 sequence: CSASPPRGRGGYTF. The CDR3, as DNA: TGCAGTGCTAGCCCCCCGAGGGGGAGAGGCGGCTACACCTTC.

The chain uses TRBV20-1 and TRBJ2-3, with a possible D match to TRBD1 (5 bases). There are 14 residues in the CDR3. Per germline, CDR1 DFQATT and CDR2 SNEGSKA (reference sequence). The CDR3 nucleotides are TGCATCCCCAGAGACCTCAGGGGCACAGATACGCAGTATTTT. It translates to CIPRDLRGTDTQYF.

The gene calls are TRBV7-2 and TRBJ2-7; D not certain. Germline V lookup: CDR1 SGHTA, CDR2 FQGNSA. This CDR3 region has 13 residues. V was shortened by 1 base and J by 5 bases, with 9 bases between the two germline ends. CDR3 in DNA: TGTGCCAGCAGCTTAGGATCCGTAGACGAGCAGTACTTC. It yields the protein CASSLGSVDEQYF.

This rearrangement joins TRBV6-5 to TRBJ2-1, with a weak D call TRBD2 (5 bases). TRBJ2-7 matches the DNA end more closely, so the J call is doubtful. The germline gives CDR1 MNHEY, CDR2 SVGAGI. CDR3 length equals 13 residues. The CDR3 spells CASRQLDHNEQYF. CDR3 in DNA: TGTGCCAGCAGACAACTAGATCACAATGAGCAGTACTTC.

In this sample, this clonotype turned up many times. The gene calls are TRBV9 and TRBJ2-3, with D perhaps TRBD2 (6 bases). V gave up 0 bases and J gave up 7 bases, with 9 bases separating them. The CDR3 has 13 amino acids. Germline values: CDR1 SGDLS, CDR2 YYNGEE. The CDR3 protein is CASSVDGGNTQYF. CDR3 DNA sequence: TGTGCCAGCAGCGTAGACGGGGGTAATACGCAGTATTTT.

The chain recombines TRBV5-6 with TRBJ1-4; D gene unclear. CDR3 length equals 15 residues. The germline V gene encodes CDR1 SGHDT and CDR2 YYEEEE. Trimming cost V 7 bases and J 7 bases, with 20 bases left between them. As DNA, the CDR3 is TGTGCCAGCTCGACGGGTATCCTCGGCGGTGAAAAACTGTTTTTT. It translates to CASSTGILGGEKLFF.